The 26 T cell receptor beta chains listed next were all sequenced from one sample in a study of beta chain features in type 1 diabetes. Every bit of the isolated RNA underwent reverse transcription, so sequencing read expressed TCRB transcripts. Some clones are missing from TCRdb's copy, which holds only in-frame ones; the method was immunoSEQ multiplex PCR. The table includes 350,000 or so clones, roughly a fifth detected once. Sequenced sample: naive CD4+ T cells from blood. These receptors all come from a woman aged 18-30 years in good health.

V and J are TRBV11-2 and TRBJ1-4; D is unresolved. The germline V and J ends were trimmed by 5 bases and 8 bases, with 15 bases remaining between them. The germline V gene has CDR1 SGHAT and CDR2 FQNNGV. The CDR3 extends over 14 amino acids. The CDR3 nucleotides read TGTGCCAGCAGCCTAAATACGGGGAACGAAAAACTGTTTTTT. Its translation is CASSLNTGNEKLFF.

The chain couples TRBV5-4 to TRBJ2-6; maybe TRBD2 (5 bases). Germline loops: CDR1 SGHNT, CDR2 YYREEE (reference sequence). V lost 4 bases to trimming and J lost 3 bases, with 11 bases between them. This CDR3 spans 15 amino acids. The CDR3 coding sequence is TGTGCCAGCAGCAATGTCGGGGATGGGGCCAACGTCCTGACTTTC. Its protein is CASSNVGDGANVLTF.

The V and J genes are TRBV7-2 and TRBJ1-5; D not resolved. Germline loops: CDR1 SGHTA, CDR2 FQGNSA. Trimming cost V 7 bases and J 4 bases, with 17 bases left between them. The CDR3 runs 15 residues. The CDR3 DNA reads TGTGCCAGCACCGATCGGGGTTTAGCAAATCAGCCCCAGCATTTT. This encodes CASTDRGLANQPQHF.

This chain joins TRBV9 and TRBJ2-6, with 7 bases matching TRBD1. The CDR3 is made up of 14 amino acids. V was pared by 0 bases and J by 13 bases, with 7 bases of the junction left unmatched. CDR1 SGDLS and CDR2 YYNGEE come from the germline V gene. In DNA form, the CDR3 reads TGTGCCAGCAGCGTAGTGGGACAGTTTTCTGTCCTGACTTTC. This codes for CASSVVGQFSVLTF.

The genes are TRBV18 and TRBJ2-7, with D possibly TRBD1 on 5 matching bases. Trimming removed 5 bases from V and 6 bases from J, with 17 bases in between. The germline V gene encodes CDR1 KGHSH and CDR2 LQKENI. CDR3 length: 14 amino acids. This CDR3 is CASSGQGKVSEQYF. Here the CDR3 DNA reads TGTGCCAGCTCAGGGCAGGGTAAGGTCAGCGAGCAGTACTTC.

The V call is TRBV30, the J call TRBJ2-1; tentatively, D is TRBD1 (6 bases). There are 14 residues in the CDR3. Looked up from germline, CDR1 is GTSNPN and CDR2 is SVGIG (reference sequence). CDR3 sequence (DNA): TGTGCGCTTAATCAGGGGAGCTCCTACAATGAGCAGTTCTTC. The encoded protein is CALNQGSSYNEQFF.

There are a few counts of this clone. This sequence joins TRBV19 and TRBJ2-7, with D maybe TRBD1 (6 bases). The CDR3 is 16 residues long. Germline CDR1 and CDR2: LNHDA and SQIVND (reference sequence). Trimming took off 6 bases at V and 1 base at J, with 19 bases between the two ends. This chain's CDR3 is CASSLGQSGMSYEQYF. Written as DNA, the CDR3 is TGTGCCAGTAGCCTAGGACAGTCTGGAATGTCCTACGAGCAGTACTTC.

The chain is built from TRBV19 and TRBJ1-1; 7 bases fit TRBD1. Germline V gene data show CDR1 as LNHDA and CDR2 as SQIVND (reference sequence). The CDR3 has 14 residues. J gave up 4 bases and V 4 bases, and 6 bases lay outside the gene matches. The CDR3 is CASSTGQVPTEAFF. In DNA, the CDR3 is TGTGCCAGTAGTACCGGACAGGTACCCACTGAAGCTTTCTTT.

Only a few counts were recorded for this clone. The rearrangement uses TRBV4-1 and TRBJ2-5, with TRBD2 as a possible D gene (6 bases). The V and J ends lost 3 bases and 3 bases respectively, with 20 bases between them. This CDR3 has 17 residues. Germline V gene lookup returns CDR1 MGHRA and CDR2 YSYEKL. The CDR3 region is CASSHVPILAGEETQYF. The DNA for the CDR3 is TGCGCCAGCAGCCACGTCCCAATACTAGCTGGGGAAGAGACCCAGTACTTC.

This clone was detected only a few times. The chain links TRBV7-9 to TRBJ2-5, with D possibly being TRBD1 (6 bases). This CDR3 is built from 13 residues. Trimming cost V 3 bases and J 3 bases, with 8 bases left between them. Per the germline V gene, CDR1 is SEHNR and CDR2 is FQNEAQ (reference sequence). The CDR3 here is CASSFGQKETQYF. The DNA of the CDR3 is TGTGCCAGCAGCTTTGGACAGAAAGAGACCCAGTACTTC.

The chain has TRBV5-1 and TRBJ2-5, with 16 nucleotides matching TRBD2. J was trimmed by 4 bases and V by 4 bases; bases with no gene match: 4. This CDR3 contains 16 residues. Germline V gene lookup returns CDR1 SGHRS and CDR2 YFSETQ. CDR3 DNA sequence: TGCGCCAGCAGCGGGACTAGCGGGGGGGCCGCAGAGACCCAGTACTTC. Its translation is CASSGTSGGAAETQYF.

V and J are TRBV4-1 and TRBJ2-7, with 7 bases matching TRBD2. After removal of 0 bases from V and 8 bases from J, the junction contained 7 bases not matched to a gene. This CDR3 is 14 amino acids long. Germline CDR1 and CDR2: MGHRA and YSYEKL. CDR3 DNA: TGCGCCAGCAGCCAAGATTGGGAGGGAAGAAAGCAGTACTTC. It is translated as CASSQDWEGRKQYF.

The V gene is TRBV5-1, the J gene TRBJ1-1; D gene uncertain. This CDR3 is 14 amino acids long. In germline, CDR1 is SGHRS, CDR2 YFSETQ. V lost 0 bases, J lost 7 bases, and 13 bases lay in between. Here the CDR3 reads CASSLERQVGEAFF. The DNA of the CDR3 is TGCGCCAGCAGCTTGGAAAGGCAGGTGGGTGAAGCTTTCTTT.

This clone has only a few counts. The chain recombines TRBV25-1 with TRBJ2-2; D perhaps matches TRBD2 (7 bases). The CDR3 has 15 amino acids. The ends were cut back, 5 bases at V and 4 bases at J, with 14 bases in the middle. Looked up from germline, CDR1 is MGHDK and CDR2 is SYGVNS. CDR3 in amino acids: CASSRAGAGTGELFF. For the CDR3, the DNA is TGTGCCAGCAGTCGGGCGGGGGCGGGCACCGGGGAGCTGTTTTTT.

J is TRBJ2-3 and V is TRBV18; a possible D gene is TRBD1 (5 bases). Germline loops: CDR1 KGHSH, CDR2 LQKENI. The CDR3 has 12 amino acids. V lost 6 bases to trimming and J lost 8 bases, with 12 bases between them. CDR3 bases: TGTGCCAGCTCCTCCGCAGACAGTACGCAGTATTTT. This sequence encodes CASSSADSTQYF.

This rearrangement joins TRBV18 to TRBJ1-2; 8 bases match TRBD1. Germline lookup yields CDR1 KGHSH and CDR2 LQKENI. With V trimmed by 0 bases and J by 6 bases, 6 bases remained unmatched. The CDR3 is 15 residues long. CDR3 DNA sequence: TGTGCCAGCTCACCACCAGGACAGGGAGTAGATGGCTACACCTTC. Translating gives CASSPPGQGVDGYTF.

The chain combines TRBV18 with TRBJ1-2; TRBD1 matches at 8 bases. Germline V gene sequence: CDR1 KGHSH, CDR2 LQKENI. CDR3 length: 14 amino acids. The ends lost 6 bases at V and 4 bases at J; junction bases unmatched: 7. CDR3 DNA sequence: TGTGCCAGCTCCGGCGGACAGGGATCCTATGGCTACACCTTC. Residues: CASSGGQGSYGYTF.

This clone was seen only a few times. Other nucleotide sequences in the sample specify the same CDR3. For the CDR3, the DNA is TGTGCCAGCAGCTTGGGACAGCAAGAGACCCAGTACTTC. Its translation is CASSLGQQETQYF. The chain couples TRBV7-2 to TRBJ2-5, with 7 bases matching TRBD1. CDR1 and CDR2 (germline): SGHTA, FQGNSA. This CDR3 has 13 residues. V shed 3 bases and J 2 bases; nucleotides not matched to a gene: 0.

In this sample, this clone turned up a few times. The rearrangement joins TRBV30 to TRBJ1-2, with 10 bases identical to TRBD1. The CDR3 contains 14 residues. With V trimmed by 2 bases and J by 5 bases, 5 bases remained unmatched. CDR1 and CDR2 (germline): GTSNPN, SVGIG (reference sequence). The chain's CDR3 is CAWSRDRGFYGYTF. In nucleotides, the CDR3 is TGTGCCTGGAGTAGGGACAGGGGATTTTATGGCTACACCTTC. The full variable domain, its missing parts supplied by reference TRBV30 and TRBJ1-2, is SQTIHQWPATLVQPVGSPLSLECTVEGTSNPNLYWYRQAAGRGLQLLFYSVGIGQISSEVPQNLSASRPQDRQFILSSKKLLLSDSGFYLCAWSRDRGFYGYTFGSGTRLTVV.

This clone showed up just a few times. V and J are TRBV15 and TRBJ1-4; TRBD1 is a possible D gene (5 bases). The CDR3 length is 16 residues. Per germline, CDR1 LNHNV and CDR2 YYDKDF (reference sequence). The ends were cut back, 0 bases at V and 6 bases at J, with 14 bases in the middle. The CDR3 DNA reads as TGTGCCACCAGCAGAGAAGGGGCGGAATTTGATGAAAAACTGTTTTTT. Translation: CATSREGAEFDEKLFF. The full variable domain, with the rest looked up from reference TRBV15 and TRBJ1-4, is DAMVIQNPRYQVTQFGKPVTLSCSQTLNHNVMYWYQQKSSQAPKLLFHYYDKDFNNEADTPDNFQSRRPNTSFCFLDIRSPGLGDTAMYLCATSREGAEFDEKLFFGSGTQLSVL.

This clone has more than one count but fewer than ten. This chain links TRBV14 with TRBJ2-1; D gene uncertain. This CDR3 comprises 13 residues. Deletions cut 4 bases from V and 6 bases from J, with 10 bases between. Germline CDR1 reads SGHDN; CDR2 reads FVKESK. The CDR3 spells CASSPPGGNEQFF. In DNA form, the CDR3 reads TGTGCCAGCAGCCCTCCCGGTGGCAATGAGCAGTTCTTC.

The V gene is TRBV4-1, the J gene TRBJ1-2; no reliable D call. CDR1 is MGHRA, CDR2 YSYEKL, per germline. This CDR3 is 16 amino acids long. V lost 1 base to trimming and J lost 4 bases, with 16 bases between them. CDR3: CASSQGPFPGSYGYTF. The CDR3 DNA is TGCGCCAGCAGCCAAGGACCTTTCCCCGGGAGCTATGGCTACACCTTC.

In its sample, this clone was seen many times. This rearrangement joins TRBV29-1 to TRBJ2-5, with 8 bases lining up with TRBD2. In germline, CDR1 is SQVTM, CDR2 ANQGSEA. The CDR3 has 11 residues. Trimming at V came to 7 bases and at J to 12 bases, leaving 10 bases not matched to a gene. The CDR3 protein is CSGASGYPEYF. Written as DNA, the CDR3 is TGCAGCGGCGCTAGCGGGTACCCGGAGTACTTC. The full variable domain, completed using reference TRBV29-1 and TRBJ2-5, is SAVISQKPSRDICQRGTSLTIQCQVDSQVTMMFWYRQQPGQSLTLIATANQGSEATYESGFVIDKFPISRPNLTFSTLTVSNMSPEDSSIYLCSGASGYPEYFGPGTRLLVL.

This rearrangement joins TRBV9 to TRBJ2-3, with 8 positions matching TRBD2. The germline V gene has CDR1 SGDLS and CDR2 YYNGEE. V lost 2 bases to trimming and J lost 0 bases; unmatched junction nucleotides: 2. The CDR3 runs to 15 residues. The CDR3 loop is CASSVSSGSTDTQYF. The CDR3 coding sequence is TGTGCCAGCAGCGTTTCTAGCGGGAGCACAGATACGCAGTATTTT. Full variable domain (rest looked up from reference TRBV9 and TRBJ2-3): DSGVTQTPKHLITATGQRVTLRCSPRSGDLSVYWYQQSLDQGLQFLIQYYNGEERAKGNILERFSAQQFPDLHSELNLSSLELGDSALYFCASSVSSGSTDTQYFGPGTRLTVL.

The chain combines TRBV18 with TRBJ1-2; the match to TRBD1 covers 10 bases. The CDR3 has 14 residues. Germline-derived CDR1 and CDR2 are KGHSH and LQKENI. V gave up 4 bases and J gave up 4 bases; unmatched junction bases: 3. The CDR3 coding sequence is TGTGCCAGCTCACGGACAGGGGGAAGCTATGGCTACACCTTC. Its protein product is CASSRTGGSYGYTF.

The chain carries TRBV30 and TRBJ2-3; 7 bases are a match to TRBD2. CDR1 is GTSNPN and CDR2 is SVGIG in the germline V gene (reference sequence). CDR3 length: 14 residues. This CDR3 reads CATAPGLRTDTQYF. The CDR3 nucleotides are TGTGCTACGGCCCCGGGACTACGCACAGATACGCAGTATTTT.